This T cell receptor beta chain was captured by sequencing in a study of human T cells and chemical hapten exposure. The overall study: Variation in per-sample TCR yields came mainly from small pooled library volume differences.

This clonotype was detected ten times or more. Antigen: not known. This sample's time point: patch test 2, 6 weeks after DPC sensitization. Treatment indicated: therapeutic diphenylcyclopropenone sensitization with weekly scalp DPC. The CDR3 covers 13 residues. Trimming cost V 10 bases and J 7 bases, with 17 bases left between them. CDR1 and CDR2 from the germline V gene are MNHEY and SMNVEV (reference sequence). Study-wide findings and caveats: Because they had alopecia, donors may respond immunologically unlike healthy people. With regard to DPC sensitization, TCRs above 1 in 1000 frequency did not change.

MiXCR, run by TCRdb on the RACE reads, gives a single entry per CDR3 protein. The sample shows approximately 85,000 distinct CDR3 sequences, roughly 10% of them seen only once. The sample consisted of whole blood, taken in connection with sensitization to the hapten diphenylcyclopropenone (DPC). The rearrangement links TRBV27 to TRBJ1-5; possibly TRBD1 for D (5 bases). The receptor comes from a woman in her twenties or thirties with alopecia areata. Some clones in this sample may be carry-over from other donors' samples. CDR3 sequence (DNA): TGTGCCACTACGACAGCTCGAGGGCAGCCCCAGCATTTT. Protein: CATTTARGQPQHF.